This T cell receptor (beta chain) was sequenced during a study of vaccination and CD4 T cells after COVID-19. Study at large: The study drew post-COVID samples a median around 100 days after diagnosis (range 35 to 161). Samples were taken after vaccination, a median of roughly 65 days after dose two, with a range of 14 to 241.

In the case of this clonotype: Its cognate antigen is unknown. The conserved final phenylalanine or tryptophan is absent from the CDR3, which likely points to a read error.

Treatment indicated: roughly 10-day PBMC culture with coronavirus spike peptide pools or control peptides (ViraFEST assay). Sequencing of DNA taken from cultured CD4+ T cells relied on the Oncomine TCR Beta short-read assay. MiXCR was run by TCRdb on the PCR reads, yielding one entry per CDR3 protein. The data show fewer than 20,000 distinct CDR3 sequences, with 60% to 65% seen just once and roughly 10% held by the top ten. Trimming removed 7 bases from V and 3 bases from J; junction bases left unmatched: 6. The germline V gene encodes CDR1 SNHLY and CDR2 FYNNEI. This CDR3 is built from 13 residues. The TCR originated in a human donor who had recovered from COVID-19. The specimen was CD4+ T cells from blood, cultured in vitro. This chain connects TRBV2 to TRBJ2-7; 7 bases are shared with TRBD1. CDR3 bases: TGTGCCAGCAACCTAGGGGGCTTCTACGAGCAGTACTAC. Translation: CASNLGGFYEQYY.